These 9 T cell receptor beta chains came from one sample sequenced in a study of tumor-infiltrating lymphocytes in primary liver carcinoma. For each extraction, RNA and DNA were obtained together from around 18-30 mg of unsorted bulk tissue. Priming with a constant-region primer yielded TCR beta cDNA from around 540 ng total RNA. Generation of the TCR beta libraries relied on three nested multiplex PCR rounds using slightly modified ARM-PCR. A C-beta reverse primer was combined with TRBV1-TRBV30 forward primers in the first two PCR rounds, and each round had roughly 9 cycles. TCRdb itself ran the multiplex PCR reads through MiXCR, one entry per CDR3 protein. The sample carries over 100,000 distinct CDR3 sequences, around 70% recorded once. The sample taken for sequencing was tumor-adjacent normal liver tissue. The receptors stem from a woman in her fifties or sixties with primary liver carcinoma and hepatitis B virus infection.

V is TRBV29-1 and J is TRBJ2-1; D remains unclear. Looked up from germline, CDR1 is SQVTM and CDR2 is ANQGSEA. This CDR3 is 15 amino acids long. The CDR3 coding sequence is TGCAATGTTGGGCTTGGTGGAACCGCCTACAATGAGCAGTTCTTC. Translation gives CNVGLGGTAYNEQFF.

Comment on this clonotype: No conserved phenylalanine or tryptophan ends this CDR3, so it is likely a read error. The rearrangement joins TRBV29-1 to TRBJ2-1; D is uncertain. The V gene lost 4 bases and the J gene lost 7 bases, with 14 bases spanning the gap. The CDR3 is made up of 13 amino acids. CDR1 and CDR2 from the germline V gene are SQVTM and ANQGSEA. In nucleotides, the CDR3 is TGCAGCGTTGTAATGGGTTGGAATAATGAGCAGTTCTTG. Its protein is CSVVMGWNNEQFL.

Regarding this clonotype: A much larger clone lies one base from this, so it may be a read error. The rearrangement uses TRBV10-3 and TRBJ1-1, with D possibly matching TRBD1 (5 bases). Germline loops: CDR1 ENHRY, CDR2 SYGVKD. CDR3 length: 17 residues. As DNA, the CDR3 is TGTGTCATCACCCGATCAGACAGAGGCACCAACCCGACTGAAGCTTTCTTT. Translation: CVITRSDRGTNPTEAFF.

The V gene is TRBV29-1, the J gene TRBJ1-4; TRBD1 is a possible D gene (5 bases). This CDR3 comprises 15 residues. V was shortened by 0 bases and J by 10 bases, with 18 bases between the two germline ends. The germline CDR1 and CDR2 sequences are SQVTM and ANQGSEA. The chain's CDR3 is CSVEDHQGIRGKLFF. CDR3 DNA sequence: TGCAGCGTTGAAGATCATCAGGGTATCAGAGGAAAACTGTTTTTT.

Concerning this clonotype: Just one base apart from a much larger clone, this may be a read error. The chain has TRBV5-1 and TRBJ2-7; 7 bases agree with TRBD2. Looked up from germline, CDR1 is SGHRS and CDR2 is YFSETQ. This CDR3 region has 12 residues. The CDR3 DNA is TGCGCCTGCAGCTTGGGAGGGGACGAGCAGTACTTC. This codes for CACSLGGDEQYF.

V usage is TRBV6-5 and J usage is TRBJ2-7; D unclear. V lost 6 bases and J 0 bases, leaving 24 bases between the germline ends. The CDR3 totals 18 residues. Germline V gene lookup returns CDR1 MNHEY and CDR2 SVGAGI. This chain's CDR3 is CASRSRYYTPKPSYEQYF. The CDR3 DNA follows: TGTGCCAGCAGGTCCCGGTATTATACCCCCAAACCCTCCTACGAGCAGTACTTC.

To note about this clonotype: The CDR3 does not close with the conserved phenylalanine or tryptophan, likely indicating a read error. It is unclear where the CDR3 begins or ends on the DNA, so no DNA is shown, and the CDR3 is as TCRdb lists it. The chain has TRBV14 and TRBJ2-2; the table's D call of TRBD2 was not tested on the DNA. A total of 17 residues make up the CDR3, ends included. CDR1 is SGHDN and CDR2 is FVKESK in the germline V gene. The CDR3 loop reads CASSLRLGTFTTWELLL.

On this clonotype: Germline and junction disagree at one end, which may indicate a read error. The V gene is TRBV6-1, the J gene TRBJ1-1; 7 bases fit TRBD1. The germline gives CDR1 MNHNS, CDR2 SASEGT. The CDR3 covers 16 residues. DNA for the CDR3: TGTGACAGCAGTGAGGGCACAGGGGATTCTCCCGCTGAAGTTTTCTTT. Amino acid sequence: CDSSEGTGDSPAEVFF.

V usage is TRBV12-3 or TRBV12-4 and J usage is TRBJ1-1; D perhaps matches TRBD1 (5 bases). The CDR3 is made up of 13 amino acids. This CDR3 is CGNSFAGSTEAFF. The CDR3 DNA reads as TGTGGCAACAGTTTCGCAGGGAGCACTGAAGCTTTCTTT.